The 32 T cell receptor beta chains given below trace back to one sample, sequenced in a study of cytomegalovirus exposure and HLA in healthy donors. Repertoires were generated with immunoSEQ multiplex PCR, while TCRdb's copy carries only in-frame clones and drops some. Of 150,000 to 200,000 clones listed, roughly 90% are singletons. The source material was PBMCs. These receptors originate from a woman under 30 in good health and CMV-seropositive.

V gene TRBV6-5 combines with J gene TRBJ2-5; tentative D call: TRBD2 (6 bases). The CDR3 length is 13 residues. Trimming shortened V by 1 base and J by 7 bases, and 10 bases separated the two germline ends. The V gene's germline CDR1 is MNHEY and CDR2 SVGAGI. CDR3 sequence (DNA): TGTGCCAGCAGTTACTTGGGGCGGGGGACCCAGTACTTC. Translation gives CASSYLGRGTQYF.

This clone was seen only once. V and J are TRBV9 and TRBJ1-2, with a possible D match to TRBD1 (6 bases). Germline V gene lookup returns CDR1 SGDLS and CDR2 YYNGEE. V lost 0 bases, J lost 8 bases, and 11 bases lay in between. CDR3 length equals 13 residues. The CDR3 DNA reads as TGTGCCAGCAGCGTAGGGACAGTGGGCGGCTACACCTTC. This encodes CASSVGTVGGYTF.

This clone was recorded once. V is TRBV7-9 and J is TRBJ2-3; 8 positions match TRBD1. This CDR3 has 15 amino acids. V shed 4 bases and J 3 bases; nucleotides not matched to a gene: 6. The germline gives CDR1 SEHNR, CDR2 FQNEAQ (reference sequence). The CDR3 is CASSSTGVQTDTQYF. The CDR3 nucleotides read TGTGCCAGCAGCTCGACAGGGGTGCAAACAGATACGCAGTATTTT.

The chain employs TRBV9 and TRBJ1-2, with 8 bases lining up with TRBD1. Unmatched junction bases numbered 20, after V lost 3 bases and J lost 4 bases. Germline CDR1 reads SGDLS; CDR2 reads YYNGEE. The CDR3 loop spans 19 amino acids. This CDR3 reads CASSALTSRQGWFSYGYTF. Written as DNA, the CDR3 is TGTGCCAGCAGCGCCTTGACATCAAGACAGGGGTGGTTTAGCTATGGCTACACCTTC.

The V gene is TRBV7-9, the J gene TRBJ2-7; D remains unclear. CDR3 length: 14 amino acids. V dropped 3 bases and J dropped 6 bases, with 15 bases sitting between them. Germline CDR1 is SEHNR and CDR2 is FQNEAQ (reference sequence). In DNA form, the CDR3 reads TGTGCCAGCAGCTTGGGCAGTGAGTTCTCCGAGCAGTACTTC. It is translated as CASSLGSEFSEQYF.

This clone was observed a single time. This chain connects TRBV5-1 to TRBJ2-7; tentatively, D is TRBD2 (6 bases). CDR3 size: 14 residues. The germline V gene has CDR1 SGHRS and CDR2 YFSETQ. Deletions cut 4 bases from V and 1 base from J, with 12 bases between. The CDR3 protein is CASSVRDWSYEQYF. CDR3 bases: TGCGCCAGCAGCGTACGGGACTGGTCCTACGAGCAGTACTTC.

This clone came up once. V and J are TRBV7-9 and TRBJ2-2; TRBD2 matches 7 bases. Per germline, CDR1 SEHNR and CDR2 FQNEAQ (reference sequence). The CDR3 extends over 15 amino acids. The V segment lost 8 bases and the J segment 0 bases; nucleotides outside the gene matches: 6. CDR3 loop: CASRSSGTNTGELFF. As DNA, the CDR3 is TGTGCCAGCCGGTCTAGCGGAACGAACACCGGGGAGCTGTTTTTT.

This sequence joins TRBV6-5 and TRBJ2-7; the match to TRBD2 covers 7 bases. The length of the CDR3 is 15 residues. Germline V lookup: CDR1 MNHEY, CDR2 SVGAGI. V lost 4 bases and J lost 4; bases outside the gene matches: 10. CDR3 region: CASSWGAGVGYEQYF. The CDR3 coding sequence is TGTGCCAGCAGTTGGGGTGCGGGAGTCGGTTACGAGCAGTACTTC.

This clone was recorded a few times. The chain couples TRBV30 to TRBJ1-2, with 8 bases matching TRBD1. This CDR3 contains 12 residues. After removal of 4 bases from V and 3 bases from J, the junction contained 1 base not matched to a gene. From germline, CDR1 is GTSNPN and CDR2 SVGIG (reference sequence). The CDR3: CAWTGGDYGYTF. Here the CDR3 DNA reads TGTGCCTGGACAGGGGGCGACTATGGCTACACCTTC.

The CDR3 sequence: CAWSTGSGANVLTF. The CDR3 DNA reads TGTGCCTGGAGTACAGGGTCCGGGGCCAACGTCCTGACTTTC. The V gene is TRBV30, the J gene TRBJ2-6; a possible D gene is TRBD1 (6 bases). Trimming took off 2 bases at V and 4 bases at J, with 9 bases between the two ends. The CDR3 extends over 14 amino acids. Germline V gene data show CDR1 as GTSNPN and CDR2 as SVGIG (reference sequence).

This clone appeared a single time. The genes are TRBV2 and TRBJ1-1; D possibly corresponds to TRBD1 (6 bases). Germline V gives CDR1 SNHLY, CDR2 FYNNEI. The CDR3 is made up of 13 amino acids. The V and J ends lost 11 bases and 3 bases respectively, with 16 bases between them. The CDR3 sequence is CADTGWRDTEAFF. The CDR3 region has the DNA TGTGCCGACACAGGGTGGAGAGACACTGAAGCTTTCTTT. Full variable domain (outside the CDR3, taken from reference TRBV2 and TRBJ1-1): EPEVTQTPSHQVTQMGQEVILRCVPISNHLYFYWYRQILGQKVEFLVSFYNNEISEKSEIFDDQFSVERPDGSNFTLKIRSTKLEDSAMYFCADTGWRDTEAFFGQGTRLTVV.

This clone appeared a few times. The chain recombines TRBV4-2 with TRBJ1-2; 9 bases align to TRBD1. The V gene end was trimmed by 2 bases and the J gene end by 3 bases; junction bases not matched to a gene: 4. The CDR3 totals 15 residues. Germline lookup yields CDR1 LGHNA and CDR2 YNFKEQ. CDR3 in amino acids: CASSQTGGTYYGYTF. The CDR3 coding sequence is TGTGCCAGCAGCCAAACAGGGGGCACCTACTATGGCTACACCTTC.

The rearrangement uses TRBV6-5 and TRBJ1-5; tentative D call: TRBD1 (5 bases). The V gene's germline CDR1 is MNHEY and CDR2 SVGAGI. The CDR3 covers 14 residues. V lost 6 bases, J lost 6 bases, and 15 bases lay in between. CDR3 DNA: TGTGCCAGCAGGCAACTCGGGGGGGGTCAGCCCCAGCATTTT. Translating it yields CASRQLGGGQPQHF.

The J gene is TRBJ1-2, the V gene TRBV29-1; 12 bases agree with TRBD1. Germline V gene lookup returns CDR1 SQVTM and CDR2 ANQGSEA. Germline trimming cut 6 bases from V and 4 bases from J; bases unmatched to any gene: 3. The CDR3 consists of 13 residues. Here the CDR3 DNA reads TGCAGCGTGGGGACAGGGGGCGTCTATGGCTACACCTTC. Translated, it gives CSVGTGGVYGYTF.

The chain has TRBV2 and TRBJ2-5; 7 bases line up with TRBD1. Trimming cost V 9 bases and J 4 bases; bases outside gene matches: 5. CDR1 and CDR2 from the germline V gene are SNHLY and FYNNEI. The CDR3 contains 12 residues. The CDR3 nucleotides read TGTGCCAGGGGGACAGCAGGAGAGACCCAGTACTTC. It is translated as CARGTAGETQYF.

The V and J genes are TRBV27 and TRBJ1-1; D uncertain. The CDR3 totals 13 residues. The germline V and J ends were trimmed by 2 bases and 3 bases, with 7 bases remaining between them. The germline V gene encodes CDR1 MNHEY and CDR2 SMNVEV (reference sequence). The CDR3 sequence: CASSLTGDTEAFF. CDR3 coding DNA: TGTGCCAGCAGTTTAACCGGGGACACTGAAGCTTTCTTT.

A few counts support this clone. The CDR3: CASSLGQGSSYEQYF. The CDR3 DNA follows: TGTGCCAGCAGCTTGGGACAGGGGAGCTCCTACGAGCAGTACTTC. The chain uses TRBV2 and TRBJ2-7; 10 bases match TRBD1. Germline CDR1 reads SNHLY; CDR2 reads FYNNEI. J lost 0 bases, V lost 6 bases, and 5 bases had no gene match. The CDR3 length is 15 residues.

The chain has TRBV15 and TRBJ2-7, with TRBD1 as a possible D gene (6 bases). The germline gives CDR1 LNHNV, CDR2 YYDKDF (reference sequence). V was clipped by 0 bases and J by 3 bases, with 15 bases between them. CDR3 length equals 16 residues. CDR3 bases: TGTGCCACCAGCAGAGATCTGACAGGCCGGCACTACGAGCAGTACTTC. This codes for CATSRDLTGRHYEQYF.

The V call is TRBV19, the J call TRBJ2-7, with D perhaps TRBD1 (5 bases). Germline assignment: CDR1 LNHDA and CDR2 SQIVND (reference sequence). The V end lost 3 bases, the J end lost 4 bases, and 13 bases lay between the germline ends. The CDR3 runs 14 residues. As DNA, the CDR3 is TGTGCCAGTAGTATTGGTACCAGGGAATACGAGCAGTACTTC. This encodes CASSIGTREYEQYF.

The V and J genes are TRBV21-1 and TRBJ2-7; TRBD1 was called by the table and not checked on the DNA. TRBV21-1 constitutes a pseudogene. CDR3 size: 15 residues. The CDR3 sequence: CASPPMSTVPYEQYF. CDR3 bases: TGTGCCAGCCCGCCGATGTCGACAGTTCCCTACGAGCAGTACTTC.

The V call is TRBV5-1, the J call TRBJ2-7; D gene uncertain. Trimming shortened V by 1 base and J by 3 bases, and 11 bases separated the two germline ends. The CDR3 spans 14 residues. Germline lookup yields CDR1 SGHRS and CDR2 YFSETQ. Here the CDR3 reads CASSLSPTYYEQYF. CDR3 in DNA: TGCGCCAGCAGCTTGAGCCCCACTTACTACGAGCAGTACTTC.

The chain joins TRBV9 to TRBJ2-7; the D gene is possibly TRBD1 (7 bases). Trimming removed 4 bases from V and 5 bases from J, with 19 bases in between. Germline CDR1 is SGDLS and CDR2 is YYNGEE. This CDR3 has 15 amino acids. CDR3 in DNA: TGTGCCAGCAGCTTAAGGGCAGGGGGGTCCCACGAGCAGTACTTC. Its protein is CASSLRAGGSHEQYF.

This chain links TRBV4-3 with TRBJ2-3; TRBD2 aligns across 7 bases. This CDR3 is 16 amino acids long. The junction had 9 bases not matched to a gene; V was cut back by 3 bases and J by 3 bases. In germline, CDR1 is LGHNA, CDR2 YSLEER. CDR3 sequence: CASSQKAGEGTDTQYF. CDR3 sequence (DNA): TGCGCCAGCAGCCAGAAGGCGGGAGAGGGTACAGATACGCAGTATTTT.

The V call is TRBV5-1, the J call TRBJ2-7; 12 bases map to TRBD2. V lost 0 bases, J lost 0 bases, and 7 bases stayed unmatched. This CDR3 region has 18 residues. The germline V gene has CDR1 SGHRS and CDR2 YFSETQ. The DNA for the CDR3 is TGCGCCAGCAGCTTGGCAATCTCTAGCGGGAGGGCCTCCTACGAGCAGTACTTC. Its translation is CASSLAISSGRASYEQYF.

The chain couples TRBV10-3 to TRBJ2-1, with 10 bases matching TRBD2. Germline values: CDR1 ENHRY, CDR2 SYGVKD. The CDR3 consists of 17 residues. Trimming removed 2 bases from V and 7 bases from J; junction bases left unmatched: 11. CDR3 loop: CAISEGPLAGVRNEQFF. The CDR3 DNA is TGTGCCATCAGTGAGGGCCCTCTAGCGGGAGTAAGGAATGAGCAGTTCTTC.

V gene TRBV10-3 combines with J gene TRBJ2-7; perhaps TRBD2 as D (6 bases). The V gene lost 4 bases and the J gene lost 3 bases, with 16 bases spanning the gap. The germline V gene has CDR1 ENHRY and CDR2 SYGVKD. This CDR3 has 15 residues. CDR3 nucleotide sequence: TGTGCCATCAGTGGTACTGGGACTGCCAACTACGAGCAGTACTTC. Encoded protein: CAISGTGTANYEQYF.

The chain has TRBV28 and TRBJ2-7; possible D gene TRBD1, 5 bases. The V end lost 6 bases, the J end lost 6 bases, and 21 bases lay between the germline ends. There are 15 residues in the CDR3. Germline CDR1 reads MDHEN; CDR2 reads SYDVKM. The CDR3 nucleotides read TGTGCCAGCAGCCCCTTGGGGCCCCCTTTTGGCGAGCAGTACTTC. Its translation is CASSPLGPPFGEQYF.

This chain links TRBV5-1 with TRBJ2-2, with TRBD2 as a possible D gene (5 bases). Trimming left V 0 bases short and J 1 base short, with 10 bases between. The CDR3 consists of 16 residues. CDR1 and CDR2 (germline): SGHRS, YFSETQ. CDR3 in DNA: TGCGCCAGCAGCTTGGTCGGGGTCCTGAACACCGGGGAGCTGTTTTTT. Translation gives CASSLVGVLNTGELFF.

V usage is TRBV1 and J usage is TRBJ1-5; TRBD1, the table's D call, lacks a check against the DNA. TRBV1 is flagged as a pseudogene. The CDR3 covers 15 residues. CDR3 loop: CTSSQDGDRGQPQHF. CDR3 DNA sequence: TGCACCAGCAGCCAAGATGGGGACAGGGGACAGCCCCAGCATTTT.

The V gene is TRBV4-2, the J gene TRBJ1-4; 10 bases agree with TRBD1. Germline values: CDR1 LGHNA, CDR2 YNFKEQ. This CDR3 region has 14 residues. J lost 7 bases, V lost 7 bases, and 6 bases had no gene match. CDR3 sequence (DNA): TGTGCCAGCACCTCCGGGACAGGGGTTGAAAAACTGTTTTTT. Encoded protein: CASTSGTGVEKLFF.

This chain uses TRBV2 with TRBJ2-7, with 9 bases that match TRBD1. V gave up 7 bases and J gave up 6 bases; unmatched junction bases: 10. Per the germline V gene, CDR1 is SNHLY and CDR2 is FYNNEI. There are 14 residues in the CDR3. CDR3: CASKRTGGPTEQYF. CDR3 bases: TGTGCCAGCAAACGAACAGGGGGCCCAACCGAGCAGTACTTC. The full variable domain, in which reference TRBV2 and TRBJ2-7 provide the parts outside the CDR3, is EPEVTQTPSHQVTQMGQEVILRCVPISNHLYFYWYRQILGQKVEFLVSFYNNEISEKSEIFDDQFSVERPDGSNFTLKIRSTKLEDSAMYFCASKRTGGPTEQYFGPGTRLTVT.

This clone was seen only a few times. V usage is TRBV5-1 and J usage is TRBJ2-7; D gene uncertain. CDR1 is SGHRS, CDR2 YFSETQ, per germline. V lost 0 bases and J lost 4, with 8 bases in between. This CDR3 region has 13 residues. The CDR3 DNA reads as TGCGCCAGCAGCTTGGATGGGCGATACGAGCAGTACTTC. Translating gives CASSLDGRYEQYF.